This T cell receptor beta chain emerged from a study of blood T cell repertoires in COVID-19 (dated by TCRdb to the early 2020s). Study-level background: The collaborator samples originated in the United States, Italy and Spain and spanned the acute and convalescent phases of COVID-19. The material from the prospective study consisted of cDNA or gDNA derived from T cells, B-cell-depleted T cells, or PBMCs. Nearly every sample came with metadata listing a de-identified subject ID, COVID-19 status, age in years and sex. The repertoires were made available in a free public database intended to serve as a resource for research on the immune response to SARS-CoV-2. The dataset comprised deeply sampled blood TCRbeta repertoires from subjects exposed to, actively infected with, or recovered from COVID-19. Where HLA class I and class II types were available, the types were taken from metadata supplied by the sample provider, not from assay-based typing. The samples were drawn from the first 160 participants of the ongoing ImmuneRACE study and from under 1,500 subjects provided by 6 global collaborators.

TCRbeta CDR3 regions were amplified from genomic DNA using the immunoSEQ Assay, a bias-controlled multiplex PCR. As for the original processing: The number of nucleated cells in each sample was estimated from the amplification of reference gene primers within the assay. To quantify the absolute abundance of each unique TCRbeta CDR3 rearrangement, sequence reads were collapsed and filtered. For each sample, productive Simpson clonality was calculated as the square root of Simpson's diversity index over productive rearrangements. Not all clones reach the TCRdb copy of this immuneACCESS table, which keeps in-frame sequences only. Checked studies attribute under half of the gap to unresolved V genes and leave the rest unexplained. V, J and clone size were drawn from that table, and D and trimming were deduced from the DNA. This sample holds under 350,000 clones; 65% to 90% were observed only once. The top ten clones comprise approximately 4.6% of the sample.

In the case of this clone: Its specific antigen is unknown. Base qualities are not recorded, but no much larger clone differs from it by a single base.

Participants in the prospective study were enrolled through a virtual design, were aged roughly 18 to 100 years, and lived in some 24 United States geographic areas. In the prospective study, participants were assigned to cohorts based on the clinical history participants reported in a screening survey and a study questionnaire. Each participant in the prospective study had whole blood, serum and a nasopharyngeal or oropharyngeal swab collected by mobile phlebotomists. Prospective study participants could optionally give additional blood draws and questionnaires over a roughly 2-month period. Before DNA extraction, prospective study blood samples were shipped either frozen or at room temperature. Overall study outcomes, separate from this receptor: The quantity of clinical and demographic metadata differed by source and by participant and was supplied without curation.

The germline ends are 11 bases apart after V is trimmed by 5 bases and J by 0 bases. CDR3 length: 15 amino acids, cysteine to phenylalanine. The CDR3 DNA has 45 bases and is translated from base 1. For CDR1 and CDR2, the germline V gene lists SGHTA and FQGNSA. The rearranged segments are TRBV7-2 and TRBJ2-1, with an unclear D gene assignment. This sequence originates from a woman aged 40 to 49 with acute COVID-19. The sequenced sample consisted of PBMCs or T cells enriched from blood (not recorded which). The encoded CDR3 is CASSQISNSYNEQFF. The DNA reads TGTGCCAGCAGCCAAATATCTAACTCCTACAATGAGCAGTTCTTC.